The 9 T cell receptor beta chains below come from one sample, sequenced in a study of shared clonotypes between healthy human individuals (dated by TCRdb to the early 2020s). Library preparation employed the immunoSEQ multiplex PCR assay. What TCRdb holds here is the immuneACCESS table cut down to in-frame rearrangements. Part of the clones is not present; checked against another copy, under half of the missing clones reflect an unresolved V gene, and the others are unexplained. The sample contains over a million clones, around 82% of them found a single time. The ten largest clones capture under 0.65% of the sample. Source material: memory CD4+ T cells from PBMCs. The sample's cell subset or site label is to be understood as: CD45RA-negative fraction. The receptors were sampled from a man aged 18-30 years in good health. Some clones in this sample may be carry-over from other donors' samples.

This clone appeared a single time. V and J are TRBV5-5 and TRBJ2-5; 10 nucleotides match TRBD2. With V trimmed by 4 bases and J by 5 bases, 5 bases remained unmatched. Germline CDR1 reads SGHKS; CDR2 reads YYEKEE (reference sequence). The CDR3 has 14 amino acids. CDR3 region: CASSTVLAGETQYF. The CDR3 DNA is TGTGCCAGCAGCACCGTACTAGCGGGGGAGACCCAGTACTTC.

CDR3 sequence reads: CASSEPGLGREQYF. The CDR3 DNA reads TGTGCCAGCAGCGAGCCGGGACTAGGACGCGAGCAGTACTTC. The rearrangement joins TRBV6-1 to TRBJ2-7; 8 nucleotides align to TRBD2. CDR1 is MNHNS, CDR2 SASEGT, per germline. The trim removed 6 bases at V and 6 bases at J, leaving 10 bases unmatched. The CDR3 is made up of 14 amino acids.

This clone was detected a few times. The rearrangement uses TRBV4-1 and TRBJ1-2, with 11 bases that match TRBD1. Germline V gives CDR1 MGHRA, CDR2 YSYEKL. The CDR3 is 16 amino acids. The V gene end was trimmed by 3 bases and the J gene end by 6 bases; junction bases not matched to a gene: 9. The CDR3 DNA sequence: TGCGCCAGCAGCCACCCCGTCCGGGACAGGGGGAATGGCTACACCTTC. As protein: CASSHPVRDRGNGYTF.

The chain carries TRBV5-4 and TRBJ1-1; D gene unclear. Trimming pared 4 bases from V and 10 bases from J, leaving 17 bases between. Germline values: CDR1 SGHNT, CDR2 YYREEE (reference sequence). CDR3 length: 13 amino acids. The CDR3 nucleotides are TGTGCCAGCAGCGCGGAACGTGAAGTCGGAGCTTTCTTT. Amino acid sequence: CASSAEREVGAFF.

The chain employs TRBV6-5 and TRBJ2-5, with D possibly called TRBD1 or TRBD2 (5 bases each). This CDR3 comprises 15 residues. Germline V lookup: CDR1 MNHEY, CDR2 SVGAGI. Trimming left V 2 bases short and J 4 bases short, with 14 bases between. This CDR3 is CASSYDSPRGETQYF. CDR3 DNA sequence: TGTGCCAGCAGTTACGACAGCCCTCGGGGAGAGACCCAGTACTTC.

The table lists this clone with a few counts. Here the CDR3 reads CSVDQGISNEQFF. CDR3 coding DNA: TGCAGCGTTGACCAGGGGATCAGCAATGAGCAGTTCTTC. This chain uses TRBV29-1 with TRBJ2-1; possible D gene TRBD1, 6 bases. Between the trimmed V and J ends, which lost 3 bases and 6 bases, there was a span of 12 bases. This CDR3 comprises 13 residues. In germline, CDR1 is SQVTM, CDR2 ANQGSEA.

V and J are TRBV28 and TRBJ1-1; weak D call: TRBD1 (5 bases). Germline V CDR1 and CDR2: MDHEN, SYDVKM. V gave up 5 bases and J gave up 5 bases, with 24 bases separating them. The length of the CDR3 is 17 residues. CDR3 in DNA: TGTGCCAGCAGTCCCCGTTTAGGGGTAAGAGTAGGAACTGAAGCTTTCTTT. As protein: CASSPRLGVRVGTEAFF. Complete variable domain (other parts from reference TRBV28 and TRBJ1-1): DVKVTQSSRYLVKRTGEKVFLECVQDMDHENMFWYRQDPGLGLRLIYFSYDVKMKEKGDIPEGYSVSREKKERFSLILESASTNQTSMYLCASSPRLGVRVGTEAFFGQGTRLTVV.

The chain employs TRBV27 and TRBJ1-5, with 10 bases matching TRBD1. Germline V lookup: CDR1 MNHEY, CDR2 SMNVEV (reference sequence). The ends lost 4 bases at V and 3 bases at J; junction bases unmatched: 3. CDR3 length: 15 residues. In DNA form, the CDR3 reads TGTGCCAGCAGTTCGGGACAGGGGAACAATCAGCCCCAGCATTTT. It specifies CASSSGQGNNQPQHF.

The chain uses TRBV7-9 and TRBJ1-1, with D hard to call. V shed 3 bases and J shed 2 bases, with 4 bases lying between them. Germline V gene sequence: CDR1 SEHNR, CDR2 FQNEAQ (reference sequence). The CDR3 extends over 12 amino acids. The DNA of the CDR3 is TGTGCCAGCAGCTTCCCTAACACTGAAGCTTTCTTT. It encodes CASSFPNTEAFF. Drawing the rest from reference TRBV7-9 and TRBJ1-1, the complete variable domain is DTGVSQNPRHKITKRGQNVTFRCDPISEHNRLYWYRQTLGQGPEFLTYFQNEAQLEKSRLLSDRFSAERPKGSFSTLEIQRTEQGDSAMYLCASSFPNTEAFFGQGTRLTVV.